These 15 T cell receptor beta chains were all obtained from the same sample, sequenced in a study of blood T cell repertoires in COVID-19. Clones were sequenced by immunoSEQ multiplex PCR, and TCRdb holds only the in-frame ones, with some missing. This sample has under 550,000 clones, with roughly 90% found just once. The sequenced sample was peripheral blood. The source is a man aged 18-30 years with COVID-19, enrolled during active disease.

This chain connects TRBV14 to TRBJ2-3, with 10 bases identical to TRBD1. The CDR3 contains 13 residues. Per the germline V gene, CDR1 is SGHDN and CDR2 is FVKESK. The trim removed 5 bases at V and 12 bases at J, leaving 8 bases unmatched. As DNA, the CDR3 is TGTGCCAGCAGCATAACCGACAGGGGGCAACAGTATTTT. Translation: CASSITDRGQQYF.

V usage is TRBV7-2 and J usage is TRBJ2-6; the D gene is possibly TRBD1 (6 bases). CDR3 length equals 15 residues. Trimming shortened V by 6 bases and J by 3 bases, and 12 bases separated the two germline ends. The germline gives CDR1 SGHTA, CDR2 FQGNSA. The CDR3 nucleotides are TGTGCCAGCAGTCGACAGGTCGGTGGGGCCAACGTCCTGACTTTC. The encoded protein is CASSRQVGGANVLTF.

The J gene is TRBJ2-1, the V gene TRBV7-6; TRBD2 matches 8 bases. In germline, CDR1 is SGHVS, CDR2 FNYEAQ. After removal of 2 bases from V and 4 bases from J, the junction contained 13 bases not matched to a gene. The CDR3 loop spans 18 amino acids. The CDR3 here is CASSLRASGSGFYNEQFF. For the CDR3, the DNA is TGTGCCAGCAGCTTAAGGGCGAGCGGGAGTGGGTTTTACAATGAGCAGTTCTTC.

J is TRBJ2-5 and V is TRBV10-3; TRBD2 matches at 8 bases. In germline, CDR1 is ENHRY, CDR2 SYGVKD. The CDR3 loop spans 15 amino acids. V lost 4 bases and J lost 2; bases outside the gene matches: 6. The CDR3 nucleotides are TGTGCCATCAGTGCAAGCGGGGGCACTCAAGAGACCCAGTACTTC. This codes for CAISASGGTQETQYF.

Details on this clone: The same CDR3 also results from other DNA sequences found in this sample. The chain links TRBV4-1 to TRBJ2-1, with 8 bases that match TRBD2. The germline V gene encodes CDR1 MGHRA and CDR2 YSYEKL. The CDR3 sequence is 15 residues long. Germline trimming cut 0 bases from V and 4 bases from J; bases unmatched to any gene: 2. CDR3 DNA: TGCGCCAGCAGCCAAGATCCGGGGGGGTACAATGAGCAGTTCTTC. The encoded protein is CASSQDPGGYNEQFF.

The rearrangement links TRBV2 to TRBJ1-1, with 11 bases aligning to TRBD1. Trimming at V came to 5 bases and at J to 4 bases, leaving 6 bases not matched to a gene. Looked up from germline, CDR1 is SNHLY and CDR2 is FYNNEI. The CDR3 has 15 residues. CDR3 bases: TGTGCCAGCAGTTCAACCGGGACAGGGGGCACTGAAGCTTTCTTT. Translated: CASSSTGTGGTEAFF.

V and J are TRBV19 and TRBJ2-1; 7 positions agree with TRBD2. The CDR3 sequence is 14 residues long. Germline V gene lookup returns CDR1 LNHDA and CDR2 SQIVND (reference sequence). V gave up 4 bases and J gave up 5 bases; unmatched junction bases: 5. The CDR3 is CASSKGGINNEQFF. The CDR3 DNA is TGTGCCAGTAGTAAGGGAGGGATAAACAATGAGCAGTTCTTC. Based on the CDR3 plus reference TRBV19 and TRBJ2-1, the full variable domain is DGGITQSPKYLFRKEGQNVTLSCEQNLNHDAMYWYRQDPGQGLRLIYYSQIVNDFQKGDIAEGYSVSREKKESFPLTVTSAQKNPTAFYLCASSKGGINNEQFFGPGTRLTVL.

The gene calls are TRBV2 and TRBJ2-3, with D maybe TRBD1 (6 bases). V lost 4 bases, J lost 0 bases, and 11 bases lay in between. The CDR3 is 15 amino acids. Germline CDR1 is SNHLY and CDR2 is FYNNEI. CDR3 DNA: TGTGCCAGCAGTGGGGGGCCAGCTAGCACAGATACGCAGTATTTT. Its translation is CASSGGPASTDTQYF.

The chain combines TRBV7-8 with TRBJ2-7; tentatively, D is TRBD2 (6 bases). V was clipped by 1 base and J by 2 bases, with 15 bases between them. The CDR3 runs to 16 residues. The germline V gene encodes CDR1 SGHVS and CDR2 FQNEAQ. CDR3 nucleotide sequence: TGTGCCAGCAGCTTAGATCCCGGGACTCAAGCCTACGAGCAGTACTTC. This translates into CASSLDPGTQAYEQYF.

The V call is TRBV4-1, the J call TRBJ2-7; 7 positions match TRBD2. V gave up 1 base and J gave up 6 bases; unmatched junction bases: 3. Looked up from germline, CDR1 is MGHRA and CDR2 is YSYEKL. This CDR3 has 13 amino acids. In DNA, the CDR3 is TGCGCCAGCAGCCAAGTCGGGAGGTCCGAGCAGTACTTC. This sequence encodes CASSQVGRSEQYF.

This chain connects TRBV24-1 to TRBJ2-7; D is undetermined. Germline V gives CDR1 KGHDR, CDR2 SFDVKD. V lost 10 bases and J 0 bases, leaving 12 bases between the germline ends. The CDR3 totals 13 residues. The CDR3 loop reads CATEVEHSYEQYF. The CDR3 bases are TGTGCCACAGAAGTCGAACACTCCTACGAGCAGTACTTC.

The CDR3: CASSNYISAFF. Written as DNA, the CDR3 is TGTGCCAGCAGTAACTATATAAGCGCTTTCTTT. This sequence joins TRBV6-5 and TRBJ1-1, with D unclear. The CDR3 runs to 11 residues. V shed 5 bases and J shed 11 bases, with 12 bases lying between them. Per germline, CDR1 MNHEY and CDR2 SVGAGI.

The chain couples TRBV7-6 to TRBJ2-3; TRBD2 matches 7 bases. Germline V CDR1 and CDR2: SGHVS, FNYEAQ. V lost 3 bases and J lost 0; bases outside the gene matches: 3. The CDR3 loop spans 15 amino acids. The CDR3 bases are TGTGCCAGCAGCTTTCTGGGGGGGAGCACAGATACGCAGTATTTT. It encodes CASSFLGGSTDTQYF.

V usage is TRBV21-1 and J usage is TRBJ2-1; the table's D call TRBD2 went unverified against the DNA. TRBV21-1 is a pseudogene. This CDR3 is built from 18 residues. This CDR3 reads CASSIRLREGHSYNEQFF. The CDR3 region has the DNA TGTGCCAGCAGCATTAGGCTGCGGGAGGGACACTCCTACAATGAGCAGTTCTTC.

The chain has TRBV18 and TRBJ2-7, with 12 bases identical to TRBD2. Trimming removed 2 bases from V and 0 bases from J; junction bases left unmatched: 8. Looked up from germline, CDR1 is KGHSH and CDR2 is LQKENI. The CDR3 consists of 18 residues. The CDR3 region is CASSPTLTSGGFSYEQYF. The CDR3 DNA reads TGTGCCAGCTCACCAACATTGACTAGCGGGGGCTTCTCCTACGAGCAGTACTTC. The full variable domain, completed using reference TRBV18 and TRBJ2-7, is NAGVMQNPRHLVRRRGQEARLRCSPMKGHSHVYWYRQLPEEGLKFMVYLQKENIIDESGMPKERFSAEFPKEGPSILRIQQVVRGDSAAYFCASSPTLTSGGFSYEQYFGPGTRLTVT.